The 28 T cell receptor beta chains reported below all come from one sample, sequenced in a study of blood T cell repertoires in COVID-19. Sequencing used immunoSEQ multiplex PCR; TCRdb keeps in-frame clones, though not all of them. This table has tens of thousands of clones, 75% to 90% appearing once. Specimen: peripheral blood. All receptors come from a man in his fifties or sixties with active or convalescent COVID-19.

The rearrangement links TRBV10-3 to TRBJ1-1; D gene unclear. The CDR3 is 15 amino acids. V was pared by 6 bases and J by 0 bases, with 14 bases between. In germline, CDR1 is ENHRY, CDR2 SYGVKD. CDR3 in amino acids: CAISRMGSLNTEAFF. The CDR3 region has the DNA TGTGCCATCAGCCGAATGGGTAGCTTGAACACTGAAGCTTTCTTT.

In its sample, this clone was seen a few times. The chain recombines TRBV6-4 with TRBJ2-5; TRBD2 might be the D (6 bases). The CDR3 has 15 residues. Between the trimmed V and J ends, which lost 3 bases and 1 base, there was a span of 12 bases. CDR1 MRHNA and CDR2 SNTAGT come from the germline V gene. In DNA, the CDR3 is TGTGCCAGCAGTGAATTCGGGACTGGCCAAGAGACCCAGTACTTC. The encoded protein is CASSEFGTGQETQYF.

The V call is TRBV19, the J call TRBJ2-1, with 9 bases fitting TRBD1. The CDR3 sequence is 15 residues long. Losses at the gene ends were 3 bases for V and 3 bases for J; bases not matched to a gene: 3. In germline, CDR1 is LNHDA, CDR2 SQIVND (reference sequence). For the CDR3, the DNA is TGTGCCAGTAGTATCAGGGACAGGGTCTACAATGAGCAGTTCTTC. Protein: CASSIRDRVYNEQFF.

The J gene is TRBJ1-1, the V gene TRBV21-1; no DNA check was done on the table's D call, TRBD1. TRBV21-1 is listed as a pseudogene. The CDR3 is 16 amino acids. The CDR3 reads CASSPPETGGEAEAFF. DNA of the CDR3: TGTGCCAGCAGCCCACCGGAAACAGGGGGCGAGGCTGAAGCTTTCTTT.

The V call is TRBV3-1 (or the pseudogene TRBV3-2), the J call TRBJ2-7; 9 positions match TRBD1. CDR1 and CDR2 from the germline V gene are LGHDT and YNNKEL (reference sequence). There are 13 residues in the CDR3. The V gene end was trimmed by 4 bases and the J gene end by 3 bases; junction bases not matched to a gene: 1. The CDR3 DNA reads as TGTGCCAGCAGCCCGACAGGGGGCTACGAGCAGTACTTC. This codes for CASSPTGGYEQYF.

The chain links TRBV3-1 (or the pseudogene TRBV3-2) to TRBJ1-1; 7 nucleotides align to TRBD1. This CDR3 is 16 amino acids long. V lost 1 base, J lost 5 bases, and 10 bases stayed unmatched. CDR1 is LGHDT, CDR2 YNNKEL, per germline (reference sequence). The CDR3 sequence is CASSQGGGQVRTEAFF. CDR3 coding DNA: TGTGCCAGCAGCCAAGGGGGCGGACAGGTTAGAACTGAAGCTTTCTTT.

The chain is built from TRBV21-1 and TRBJ2-5; TRBD1 is taken as the D call from the table, unchecked against the DNA. TRBV21-1 is deemed a pseudogene. The CDR3 is 17 amino acids. The CDR3 DNA follows: TGTGCCAGCAGCAAAGCGCTTTCCTCAGGGGTTGGTGAGACCCAGTACTTC. Amino acids: CASSKALSSGVGETQYF.

This clone has just a few counts. The chain combines TRBV3-1 (or the pseudogene TRBV3-2) with TRBJ2-5; possibly TRBD2 for D (6 bases). V dropped 0 bases and J dropped 5 bases, with 13 bases sitting between them. This CDR3 comprises 15 residues. CDR1 is LGHDT, CDR2 YNNKEL, per germline (reference sequence). CDR3 coding DNA: TGTGCCAGCAGCCAAGAGAGTGGCGCGGGGGAGACCCAGTACTTC. Its protein is CASSQESGAGETQYF.

This sequence joins TRBV12-5 and TRBJ2-1; D may be TRBD2 (5 bases). CDR1 and CDR2 (germline): LGHNT, FRNRAP. This CDR3 is 17 amino acids long. V lost 4 bases to trimming and J lost 3 bases, with 19 bases between them. The CDR3 DNA reads as TGTGCTAGTGGTTCCTTCGGACTTAACCACATCTACAATGAGCAGTTCTTC. This gives the protein CASGSFGLNHIYNEQFF. Full variable domain (rest looked up from reference TRBV12-5 and TRBJ2-1): DARVTQTPRHKVTEMGQEVTMRCQPILGHNTVFWYRQTMMQGLELLAYFRNRAPLDDSGMPKDRFSAEMPDATLATLKIQPSEPRDSAVYFCASGSFGLNHIYNEQFFGPGTRLTVL.

J is TRBJ1-2 and V is TRBV10-2; D gene uncertain. Germline CDR1 WSHSY, CDR2 SAAADI. This CDR3 comprises 15 residues. V lost 2 bases to trimming and J lost 1 base, with 11 bases between them. The CDR3 DNA sequence: TGCGCCAGCAGTGAGATATCGGGTCGTAACTATGGCTACACCTTC. It translates to CASSEISGRNYGYTF.

This clone was detected a few times. This chain links TRBV10-2 with TRBJ2-1; 10 bases fit TRBD1. CDR1 WSHSY and CDR2 SAAADI come from the germline V gene. The CDR3 runs to 17 residues. V was pared by 3 bases and J by 0 bases, with 5 bases of the junction left unmatched. The chain's CDR3 is CASSDLGQGISYNEQFF. The CDR3 region has the DNA TGCGCCAGCAGTGATCTGGGACAGGGGATCTCCTACAATGAGCAGTTCTTC.

The chain recombines TRBV4-2 with TRBJ1-6; D remains unclear. Germline CDR1 reads LGHNA; CDR2 reads YNFKEQ. The length of the CDR3 is 15 residues. Trimming removed 0 bases from V and 0 bases from J, with 3 bases in between. CDR3 sequence: CASSQDSSYNSPLHF. The CDR3 bases are TGTGCCAGCAGCCAAGACAGCTCCTATAATTCACCCCTCCACTTT.

The rearrangement links TRBV30 to TRBJ1-6; weak D call: TRBD1 (5 bases). The CDR3 is made up of 14 amino acids. V shed 4 bases and J shed 9 bases, with 16 bases lying between them. Germline V gives CDR1 GTSNPN, CDR2 SVGIG (reference sequence). CDR3 DNA: TGTGCCTGGACCGGGGCGGGAAGCGGTTCACCCCTCCACTTT. Translated: CAWTGAGSGSPLHF.

This clone was observed once. The CDR3, as DNA: TGTGCCAGCAGTTTTAGCGGGAGCGGAGAGACCCAGTACTTC. Translated: CASSFSGSGETQYF. V and J are TRBV28 and TRBJ2-5; 9 bases fit TRBD2. The CDR3 runs to 14 residues. With V trimmed by 3 bases and J by 4 bases, 3 bases remained unmatched. Germline lookup yields CDR1 MDHEN and CDR2 SYDVKM.

The J gene is TRBJ2-4, the V gene TRBV4-3; perhaps TRBD1 as D (5 bases). The CDR3 covers 13 residues. The V end was cut by 2 bases, the J end by 7 bases, with 9 bases between. CDR1 is LGHNA, CDR2 YSLEER, per germline. CDR3 loop: CASSQTGKNIQYF. The CDR3 DNA follows: TGCGCCAGCAGCCAAACAGGAAAGAACATTCAGTACTTC.

This rearrangement joins TRBV5-1 to TRBJ1-1; maybe TRBD1 (5 bases). CDR1 SGHRS and CDR2 YFSETQ come from the germline V gene. CDR3 length: 14 amino acids. The V gene lost 4 bases and the J gene lost 6 bases, with 16 bases spanning the gap. The CDR3 DNA sequence: TGCGCCAGCAGCACCGGCGGGGGTAGTGCTGAAGCTTTCTTT. Translated: CASSTGGGSAEAFF.

This clone has just one count. This chain uses TRBV4-3 with TRBJ1-4; 7 positions agree with TRBD1. This CDR3 region has 13 residues. The J segment lost 8 bases and the V segment lost 3 bases, leaving 3 bases of the junction unmatched. The germline V gene has CDR1 LGHNA and CDR2 YSLEER. The CDR3 loop is CASSQQQGEKLFF. CDR3 DNA sequence: TGCGCCAGCAGCCAGCAACAGGGGGAAAAACTGTTTTTT.

The chain carries TRBV4-3 and TRBJ1-6; D unclear. This CDR3 has 15 residues. Trimming stripped 5 bases from V and 3 bases from J, with 11 bases between. Germline assignment: CDR1 LGHNA and CDR2 YSLEER. The CDR3, as DNA: TGCGCCAGCAGCGTACGGGTTGACTATAATTCACCCCTCCACTTT. This encodes CASSVRVDYNSPLHF.

CDR3 sequence (DNA): TGTGCCAGCAGTGAAGCGCTCTGGAGGACTGAAGCTTTCTTT. It translates to CASSEALWRTEAFF. V usage is TRBV6-1 and J usage is TRBJ1-1; D is unclear. The CDR3 is 14 residues long. Per the germline V gene, CDR1 is MNHNS and CDR2 is SASEGT. With 0 bases removed from V and 5 bases from J, the gap between germline ends came to 10 bases.

This rearrangement joins TRBV10-3 to TRBJ1-2; tentative D call: TRBD1 (5 bases). The CDR3 covers 16 residues. V lost 5 bases to trimming and J lost 2 bases, with 18 bases between them. The germline gives CDR1 ENHRY, CDR2 SYGVKD. In DNA form, the CDR3 reads TGTGCCATCAGTCTCCCGGGGGGGGTTGGCAACTATGGCTACACCTTC. This translates into CAISLPGGVGNYGYTF.

This chain links TRBV7-2 with TRBJ2-5; D might be TRBD2 (7 bases). The V gene's germline CDR1 is SGHTA and CDR2 FQGNSA. The V gene lost 5 bases and the J gene lost 7 bases, with 17 bases spanning the gap. The CDR3 is 14 amino acids. CDR3 sequence: CASSPPAGAGTQYF. CDR3 nucleotides: TGTGCCAGCAGCCCCCCCGCGGGGGCGGGGACCCAGTACTTC. Full variable domain (remainder filled in from reference TRBV7-2 and TRBJ2-5): GAGVSQSPSNKVTEKGKDVELRCDPISGHTALYWYRQSLGQGLEFLIYFQGNSAPDKSGLPSDRFSAERTGGSVSTLTIQRTQQEDSAVYLCASSPPAGAGTQYFGPGTRLLVL.

The J gene is TRBJ2-3, the V gene TRBV3-1 (or the pseudogene TRBV3-2); TRBD2 matches at 7 bases. This CDR3 contains 16 residues. V lost 4 bases and J lost 3; bases outside the gene matches: 10. Per germline, CDR1 LGHDT and CDR2 YNNKEL (reference sequence). The CDR3: CASSRPSSGNTDTQYF. CDR3 bases: TGTGCCAGCAGCCGACCATCGAGCGGGAATACAGATACGCAGTATTTT.

This clone was counted a single time. The chain links TRBV30 to TRBJ2-1, with 12 bases aligning to TRBD2. V was clipped by 7 bases and J by 7 bases; unmatched bases: 8. The CDR3 runs to 14 residues. Per the germline V gene, CDR1 is GTSNPN and CDR2 is SVGIG (reference sequence). CDR3 DNA sequence: TGTGCCTCCTCGACTAGCGGGAGCATGAATGAGCAGTTCTTC. Amino acids: CASSTSGSMNEQFF.

In its sample, this clone was seen once. The chain uses TRBV20-1 and TRBJ2-1, with TRBD2 as a possible D gene (5 bases). The germline V and J ends were trimmed by 7 bases and 7 bases, with 11 bases remaining between them. Germline V gene lookup returns CDR1 DFQATT and CDR2 SNEGSKA (reference sequence). The CDR3 loop spans 11 amino acids. The CDR3 bases are TGCAGTGTCTCAAAGCGGAATGAGCAGTTCTTC. Translation: CSVSKRNEQFF.

This clone has only one observation. The chain recombines TRBV30 with TRBJ2-7; perhaps TRBD2 as D (6 bases). The CDR3 has 15 amino acids. The ends were cut back, 0 bases at V and 6 bases at J, with 18 bases in the middle. Germline V CDR1 and CDR2: GTSNPN, SVGIG (reference sequence). CDR3 sequence: CAWSVHPDGRGEQYF. DNA of the CDR3: TGTGCCTGGAGTGTACATCCTGACGGGAGAGGCGAGCAGTACTTC.

V usage is TRBV7-2 and J usage is TRBJ1-1, with TRBD1 matching 8 bases. Germline CDR1 reads SGHTA; CDR2 reads FQGNSA. The CDR3 length is 15 residues. J gave up 4 bases and V 5 bases, and 9 bases lay outside the gene matches. The CDR3 bases are TGTGCCAGCAGCATACCAGGGGGCCGGGGCACTGAAGCTTTCTTT. It specifies CASSIPGGRGTEAFF.

V is TRBV11-2 and J is TRBJ1-1; D not certain. V gave up 1 base and J gave up 2 bases, with 8 bases separating them. This CDR3 has 14 residues. Germline loops: CDR1 SGHAT, CDR2 FQNNGV. The CDR3 nucleotides are TGTGCCAGCAGCTTAGGTCGAACTAACACTGAAGCTTTCTTT. Translation: CASSLGRTNTEAFF.

J is TRBJ2-5 and V is TRBV18; unclear D gene. Germline V gene data show CDR1 as KGHSH and CDR2 as LQKENI. This CDR3 is built from 14 residues. V lost 0 bases, J lost 1 base, and 6 bases lay in between. The CDR3, as DNA: TGTGCCAGCTCACCACCCGGAGTCCAAGAGACCCAGTACTTC. Its protein product is CASSPPGVQETQYF.